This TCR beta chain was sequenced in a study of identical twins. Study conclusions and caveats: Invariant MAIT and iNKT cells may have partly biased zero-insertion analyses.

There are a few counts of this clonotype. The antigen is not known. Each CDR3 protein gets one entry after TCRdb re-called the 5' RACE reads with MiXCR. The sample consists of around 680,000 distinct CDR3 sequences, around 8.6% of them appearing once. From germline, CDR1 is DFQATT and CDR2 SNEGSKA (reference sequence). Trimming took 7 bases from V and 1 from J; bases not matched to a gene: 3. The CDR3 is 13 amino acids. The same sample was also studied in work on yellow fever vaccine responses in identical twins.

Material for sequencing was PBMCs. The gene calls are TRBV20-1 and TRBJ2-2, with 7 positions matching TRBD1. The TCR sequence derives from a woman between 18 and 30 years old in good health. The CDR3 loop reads CSVYRGNTGELFF. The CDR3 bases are TGCAGTGTTTACAGGGGGAACACCGGGGAGCTGTTTTTT.